This record looks at one T cell receptor (beta chain) sequence and its context. The source of the sample is a study of OX40 agonist ivuxolimab in advanced cancers. Sequencing used immunoSEQ multiplex PCR; TCRdb keeps in-frame clones, though not all of them. The sample includes about 73,000 clones, about nine tenths seen only once; the top ten take under 0.65%. The CDR3 consists of 15 residues. Trimming took 4 bases from V and 7 from J, leaving 20 bases between them. The germline V gene encodes CDR1 MNHEY and CDR2 SVGAGI. This material consisted of CD4+ or CD8+ T cells sorted from blood, taken in a trial of the OX40 agonist ivuxolimab. This TCR was sampled from an adult with an advanced solid tumor such as melanoma, head and neck, liver or kidney cancer. The chain links TRBV6-5 to TRBJ2-7; D may be TRBD2 (6 bases). The CDR3 sequence: CASSSLAVQKREQYF. Written as DNA, the CDR3 is TGTGCCAGCAGTTCCTTAGCGGTCCAGAAGAGAGAGCAGTACTTC.